This is a list of T cell receptor beta chains from one sample in a study of blood T cell repertoires in COVID-19. TCRdb's table, derived via immunoSEQ multiplex PCR, lists solely in-frame clones and lacks some. The table has approximately 220,000 clones, 83% seen once. Sequenced: PBMCs or T cells enriched from blood (not recorded which). These receptors originate from a woman between 45 and 60 years old who had been exposed to COVID-19. CDR3s include the opening cysteine and the closing phenylalanine or tryptophan. D genes are given only for firm matches. A clone size is listed for some rows: how often the clone was seen (once, few, many), or a class if it is expanded.

clone size	D gene	J gene	V gene	CDR3 DNA	CDR3 protein
.	.	TRBJ2-3	TRBV10-3	TGTGCCATCAGAGTCCCAGGGTTGAATACGCAGTATTTT	CAIRVPGLNTQYF
.	.	TRBJ2-7	TRBV27	TGTGCCAGCAGTAGAGGGCCGCGGGCGACTTCCTACGAGCAGTACTTC	CASSRGPRATSYEQYF
.	TRBD1	TRBJ1-1	TRBV6-5	TGTGCCAGCAGTAGGGGGCCCCGGGCTTTCTTT	CASSRGPRAFF
.	.	TRBJ2-7	TRBV14	TGTGCCAGCAGCCTTCTAGATGTGAGGTACGAGCAGTACTTC	CASSLLDVRYEQYF
.	TRBD1	TRBJ2-3	TRBV5-6	TGTGCCAGCAGCTTGTGGGGACAGGGAACAGATACGCAGTATTTT	CASSLWGQGTDTQYF
.	.	TRBJ1-2	TRBV3-1/TRBV3-2	TGTGCCAGCAGCCAAGGGGCAGGGCTTCACTATGGCTACACCTTC	CASSQGAGLHYGYTF
.	.	TRBJ1-2	TRBV30	TGTGCCTACCACCCCGGCTATGGCTACACCTTC	CAYHPGYGYTF
.	.	TRBJ1-1	TRBV9	TGTGCCAGCAGCCCCAACGGAGGAGTGAACACTGAAGCTTTCTTT	CASSPNGGVNTEAFF
.	TRBD2	TRBJ2-3	TRBV5-8	TGTGCCAGCAGCTTGGCCTTGGGCGGGGGGGCATCAGATACGCAGTATTTT	CASSLALGGGASDTQYF
.	.	TRBJ1-1	TRBV6-5	TGTGCCAGCAGTCGGACAGACCTGGAAACTGAAGCTTTCTTT	CASSRTDLETEAFF
.	.	TRBJ1-1	TRBV4-2	TGTGCCAGCAGCCAAGGGGAGGTTGCTTTCTTT	CASSQGEVAFF
.	.	TRBJ1-3	TRBV7-8	TGTGCCAGCAGCCCTCAGGGTAGCTCTGGAAACACCATATATTTT	CASSPQGSSGNTIYF
.	TRBD1	TRBJ2-3	TRBV6-2/TRBV6-3	TGTGCCAGCAGTTACCCTGACAGGGAGTGGTATTTT	CASSYPDREWYF
.	.	TRBJ1-5	TRBV7-8	TGTGCCAGCAGCTTAGAAGGGGATCAGCCCCAGCATTTT	CASSLEGDQPQHF
.	TRBD1	TRBJ1-4	TRBV19	TGTGCCAGTAGTATAGATTCCGGGACAGGCGTTGAAAAACTGTTTTTT	CASSIDSGTGVEKLFF
.	TRBD1	TRBJ2-7	TRBV28	TGTGCCAGCAGTTTACGTATGGGACAGAGCTACGAGCAGTACTTC	CASSLRMGQSYEQYF
.	.	TRBJ1-2	TRBV7-2	TGTGCCAGCAGCTTACCCTCCGGGGGGTATGGCTACACCTTC	CASSLPSGGYGYTF
.	.	TRBJ1-4	TRBV4-3	TGCGCCAGCAGCCAAGGACAGTCCAGAGGTGAAAAACTGTTTTTT	CASSQGQSRGEKLFF
.	.	TRBJ2-7	TRBV5-6	TGTGCCAGCAGGCCTCGGATTTCCTCGGGCGAGCAGTACTTC	CASRPRISSGEQYF
once	.	TRBJ2-3	TRBV28	TGTGCCAGCGGGGGGTTAACAGATACGCAGTATTTT	CASGGLTDTQYF
.	.	TRBJ1-6	TRBV11-2	TGTGCCAGCAGCTTGGGAAGGGGCAACTATAATTCACCCCTCCACTTT	CASSLGRGNYNSPLHF
.	.	TRBJ1-1	TRBV6-6	TGTGCCAGCAGTCGGGGGGCGACAGCGCTGAACACTGAAGCTTTCTTT	CASSRGATALNTEAFF
.	.	TRBJ2-7	TRBV2	TGTGCCAGCAGTGGCGAGTACGAGCAGTACTTC	CASSGEYEQYF
.	.	TRBJ2-7	TRBV7-2	TGTGCCAGCAGTCGGGTGGGGGCCGGATACGAGCAGTACTTC	CASSRVGAGYEQYF
.	.	TRBJ2-7	TRBV11-2	TGTGCCAGCAGCCGTCAGGCCGCAGCTAACTACGAGCAGTACTTC	CASSRQAAANYEQYF
.	.	TRBJ2-3	TRBV10-2	TGCGCCGCAGGCACAGATACGCAGTATTTT	CAAGTDTQYF
.	TRBD1	TRBJ1-2	TRBV5-1	TGCGCCAGCAGTTTAGACCATTCGGACAGGGAAGGCTACACCTTC	CASSLDHSDREGYTF
.	TRBD1	TRBJ2-1	TRBV7-9	TGTGCCAGCAGCTTAAGGGGGTGGGGACAGAGTTACAATGAGCAGTTCTTC	CASSLRGWGQSYNEQFF
.	TRBD1	TRBJ2-3	TRBV19	TGTGCCAGTAGTAGGTTGGGACAGGGGGCTCAAGATACGCAGTATTTT	CASSRLGQGAQDTQYF
.	.	TRBJ1-5	TRBV5-1	TGCGCCAGCTCTTTCGGGGTAAATCAGCCCCAGCATTTT	CASSFGVNQPQHF
few	TRBD1	TRBJ1-4	TRBV28	TGTGCCAGCAGTCCACAGGGGTCCTCTGGTAGAGAAAAACTGTTTTTT	CASSPQGSSGREKLFF
.	TRBD1	TRBJ2-3	TRBV9	TGTGCCAGCAGCGTAGCGGGACAGGGGGACACAGATACGCAGTATTTT	CASSVAGQGDTDTQYF
.	.	TRBJ2-2	TRBV11-2	TGTGCCAGCAGCTTAACTTACCCTAGGGGGAGAACCGGGGAGCTGTTTTTT	CASSLTYPRGRTGELFF
.	.	TRBJ1-4	TRBV19	TGTGCCAGTAGACAGGGTTGGGGGAATGAAAAACTGTTTTTT	CASRQGWGNEKLFF
.	TRBD1	TRBJ1-5	TRBV12-5	TGTGCTAGTGGTTTTTACCCTCCGGGACAGGGCAATCAGCCCCAGCATTTT	CASGFYPPGQGNQPQHF
.	.	TRBJ1-3	TRBV20-1	TGCAGTGCTAGTGAATCCCGGTGGGGAAACACCATATATTTT	CSASESRWGNTIYF
.	.	TRBJ2-1	TRBV19	TGTGCCAGTAGTCCGTATAGCTCCTACAATGAGCAGTTCTTC	CASSPYSSYNEQFF
.	.	TRBJ2-7	TRBV7-9	TGTGCCAGCAGCTCCTCAGGTGGGTCAGGGGCCTACGAGCAGTACTTC	CASSSSGGSGAYEQYF
.	.	TRBJ2-1	TRBV10-1	TGCGCCAGCAGTGAGCCAGGGTCCTACAATGAGCAGTTCTTC	CASSEPGSYNEQFF
.	.	TRBJ2-5	TRBV19	TGTGCCAGTAGTATCCCCGTTGGGGGGGCAGAGACCCAGTACTTC	CASSIPVGGAETQYF
.	TRBD1	TRBJ1-1	TRBV29-1	TGCAGCGTCTACAGGGGGGGGGCTGAAGCTTTCTTT	CSVYRGGAEAFF
few	.	TRBJ2-2	TRBV6-6	TGTGCCAGCAGTTCCCCAGGGAACACCGGGGAGCTGTTTTTT	CASSSPGNTGELFF
.	.	TRBJ2-3	TRBV28	TGTGCCAGCAGTTTATTGGCGACTGGCTTCGCAGATACGCAGTATTTT	CASSLLATGFADTQYF
few	TRBD1	TRBJ1-2	TRBV19	TGTGCCAGTACACCGGGACAGATGAACTATGGCTACACCTTC	CASTPGQMNYGYTF
once	.	TRBJ2-5	TRBV3-1/TRBV3-2	TGTGCCAGCAGCCGCACCCCGGACATTGAGGAGACCCAGTACTTC	CASSRTPDIEETQYF